Each of the 31 T cell receptor beta chains below was sequenced from the same sample in a study of T-cell memory formation after mild COVID-19. TCRdb analysed the 5' RACE reads with MiXCR anew, one entry per CDR3 protein. The table includes about 50,000 distinct CDR3 sequences, over 8.5% detected once. The sequenced material came from PBMCs or a T cell subset sorted from them (not recorded which). The receptor set was obtained from an adult woman who had mild COVID-19 (a few samples of this study predate the infection). Cell type and time point are not known.

This chain joins TRBV6-1 and TRBJ1-1; possible D gene TRBD1, 6 bases. Trimming took off 3 bases at V and 3 bases at J, with 8 bases between the two ends. Germline V gene sequence: CDR1 MNHNS, CDR2 SASEGT. This CDR3 region has 13 residues. CDR3 region: CASSDRGDTEAFF. As DNA, the CDR3 is TGTGCCAGCAGTGACAGGGGAGACACTGAAGCTTTCTTT.

This clonotype was seen at least ten times. The rearrangement uses TRBV20-1 and TRBJ2-5; weak D call: TRBD2 (5 bases). V shed 5 bases and J shed 10 bases, with 14 bases lying between them. The CDR3 covers 11 residues. Germline loops: CDR1 DFQATT, CDR2 SNEGSKA (reference sequence). As DNA, the CDR3 is TGCAGTGCTCGACTGGACCGGGGCCAGTACTTC. This encodes CSARLDRGQYF.

The chain links TRBV5-1 to TRBJ1-2, with D possibly matching TRBD1 (5 bases). The CDR3 is made up of 13 amino acids. Trimming shortened V by 6 bases and J by 7 bases, and 16 bases separated the two germline ends. In germline, CDR1 is SGHRS, CDR2 YFSETQ. This chain's CDR3 is CASNSGDMAGYTF. The CDR3 coding sequence is TGCGCCAGCAATTCGGGGGATATGGCTGGCTACACCTTC.

This clonotype was detected ten times or more. V is TRBV20-1 and J is TRBJ2-1; TRBD2 agrees at 11 bases. The CDR3 runs to 18 residues. Trimming removed 5 bases from V and 0 bases from J; junction bases left unmatched: 12. CDR1 DFQATT and CDR2 SNEGSKA come from the germline V gene (reference sequence). The CDR3 DNA sequence: TGCAGTGCTGTTACTAGCGGGAGCGACTTTAACTCCTACAATGAGCAGTTCTTC. Protein: CSAVTSGSDFNSYNEQFF.

J is TRBJ2-7 and V is TRBV9, with unresolved D. CDR3 length equals 14 residues. Per germline, CDR1 SGDLS and CDR2 YYNGEE. Trimming pared 4 bases from V and 1 base from J, leaving 12 bases between. CDR3 nucleotide sequence: TGTGCCAGCAGCCCCCGGACGGAGTCCTACGAGCAGTACTTC. Encoded protein: CASSPRTESYEQYF.

V usage is TRBV20-1 and J usage is TRBJ1-4; a possible D gene is TRBD1 (5 bases). The V and J ends lost 6 bases and 7 bases respectively, with 12 bases between them. Per the germline V gene, CDR1 is DFQATT and CDR2 is SNEGSKA (reference sequence). The CDR3 runs to 12 residues. The CDR3, as DNA: TGCAGTGCCGAAAGGCAGGGTGAAAAACTGTTTTTT. Translated, it gives CSAERQGEKLFF.

This clonotype appeared many times. V and J are TRBV7-9 and TRBJ1-2, with D maybe TRBD1 (6 bases). Germline assignment: CDR1 SEHNR and CDR2 FQNEAQ (reference sequence). This CDR3 contains 13 residues. V lost 5 bases and J 7 bases, leaving 14 bases between the germline ends. For the CDR3, the DNA is TGTGCCAGCAGCCCCCCAGCGACAGGTGGCTACACCTTC. Residues: CASSPPATGGYTF.

In its sample, this clonotype was seen a few times. Written as DNA, the CDR3 is TGTGCCAGCAGCTTAGGGACTAGCGGGGGGATCCCCTACGAGCAGTACTTC. It is translated as CASSLGTSGGIPYEQYF. The V gene is TRBV7-6, the J gene TRBJ2-7, with 14 bases matching TRBD2. CDR1 SGHVS and CDR2 FNYEAQ come from the germline V gene. The CDR3 runs to 17 residues. Germline trimming cut 1 base from V and 2 bases from J; bases unmatched to any gene: 4.

This chain joins TRBV6-1 and TRBJ2-3; TRBD1 matches at 12 bases. CDR1 is MNHNS, CDR2 SASEGT, per germline. The CDR3 has 14 amino acids. V was clipped by 7 bases and J by 5 bases; unmatched bases: 4. The CDR3 loop reads CASTRDRGQDTQYF. The CDR3 DNA sequence: TGTGCCAGCACCCGGGACAGGGGGCAAGATACGCAGTATTTT.

The chain recombines TRBV7-9 with TRBJ1-2, with D uncertain. Germline-derived CDR1 and CDR2 are SEHNR and FQNEAQ (reference sequence). V gave up 5 bases and J gave up 3 bases, with 10 bases separating them. The CDR3 totals 13 residues. CDR3 nucleotide sequence: TGTGCCAGCAGCCCCCGGGGAGACTATGGCTACACCTTC. Translation: CASSPRGDYGYTF.

This clonotype appeared a few times. The gene calls are TRBV6-6 and TRBJ1-3; D possibly corresponds to TRBD1 (5 bases). The ends were cut back, 4 bases at V and 5 bases at J, with 12 bases in the middle. Germline CDR1 is MNHNY and CDR2 is SVGAGI (reference sequence). The CDR3 length is 14 residues. Here the CDR3 DNA reads TGTGCCAGCAGTTGGGGACCCAATCGAAACACCATATATTTT. Translating gives CASSWGPNRNTIYF.

The sample holds a few counts of this clonotype. The chain links TRBV5-1 to TRBJ2-3; D perhaps matches TRBD2 (5 bases). Trimming stripped 7 bases from V and 1 base from J, with 19 bases between. CDR1 is SGHRS, CDR2 YFSETQ, per germline. The CDR3 sequence is 16 residues long. CDR3 sequence: CASSLPGVSGTDTQYF. The CDR3 coding sequence is TGCGCCAGCTCCCTGCCCGGGGTCTCGGGCACAGATACGCAGTATTTT.

At least ten counts were recorded for this clonotype. The chain couples TRBV24-1 to TRBJ2-1; a weak D match, TRBD2 (6 bases). Germline V gene sequence: CDR1 KGHDR, CDR2 SFDVKD. This CDR3 has 13 amino acids. With 3 bases removed from V and 6 bases from J, the gap between germline ends came to 8 bases. CDR3 sequence (DNA): TGTGCCACCAGTGATGCCGGGGGCAATGAGCAGTTCTTC. Translation gives CATSDAGGNEQFF.

The chain recombines TRBV6-5 with TRBJ1-4; D is possibly TRBD1 (5 bases). Trimming pared 4 bases from V and 7 bases from J, leaving 10 bases between. This CDR3 has 13 amino acids. Germline CDR1 is MNHEY and CDR2 is SVGAGI. CDR3 bases: TGTGCCAGCAGTTCGGGACGTGGTGAAAAACTGTTTTTT. Protein product: CASSSGRGEKLFF.

V usage is TRBV4-1 and J usage is TRBJ1-1; 7 nucleotides agree with TRBD1. Germline loops: CDR1 MGHRA, CDR2 YSYEKL. The CDR3 totals 14 residues. Germline trimming cut 4 bases from V and 1 base from J; bases unmatched to any gene: 3. The CDR3: CASSPRTGNTEAFF. CDR3 in DNA: TGCGCCAGCAGCCCCCGGACAGGGAACACTGAAGCTTTCTTT.

This clonotype was seen a handful of times. The chain has TRBV11-2 and TRBJ1-1, with D hard to call. Per germline, CDR1 SGHAT and CDR2 FQNNGV. V lost 2 bases, J lost 0 bases, and 4 bases lay in between. This CDR3 is built from 13 residues. Here the CDR3 reads CASSLSLNTEAFF. DNA for the CDR3: TGTGCCAGCAGCTTATCCCTGAACACTGAAGCTTTCTTT.

This clonotype was seen only a few times. Relative to the germline gene, one junction end is altered; a read error may explain this. The chain couples TRBV7-2 to TRBJ2-3; 9 nucleotides match TRBD2. The germline V gene encodes CDR1 SGHTA and CDR2 FQGNSA. The CDR3 extends over 15 amino acids. Here the CDR3 reads CAGSRLAVSTDTQYF. CDR3 in DNA: TGTGCCGGCAGCCGACTAGCGGTCAGCACAGATACGCAGTATTTT.

This clonotype has a handful of counts. The chain employs TRBV6-5 and TRBJ2-5, with D perhaps matching TRBD1 (5 bases). Germline assignment: CDR1 MNHEY and CDR2 SVGAGI. Trimming shortened V by 2 bases and J by 1 base, and 11 bases separated the two germline ends. The CDR3 loop spans 15 amino acids. Here the CDR3 reads CASSYTQGSQETQYF. The CDR3 DNA is TGTGCCAGCAGTTACACGCAGGGATCCCAAGAGACCCAGTACTTC.

At least ten counts were recorded for this clonotype. The chain employs TRBV5-1 and TRBJ2-1; 8 bases line up with TRBD1. The CDR3 has 16 amino acids. Losses at the gene ends were 3 bases for V and 8 bases for J; bases not matched to a gene: 13. Germline V gene lookup returns CDR1 SGHRS and CDR2 YFSETQ. The CDR3 region is CASSSDTIGTGDEQFF. CDR3 DNA sequence: TGCGCCAGCAGCTCGGACACAATTGGGACAGGCGATGAGCAGTTCTTC.

This clonotype appeared many times. This chain joins TRBV7-8 and TRBJ1-2; the match to TRBD1 covers 9 bases. V dropped 5 bases and J dropped 8; count of bases not matched to a gene: 12. The CDR3 loop spans 15 amino acids. CDR1 and CDR2 (germline): SGHVS, FQNEAQ. CDR3 sequence reads: CASSPMGQGTGGYTF. In DNA form, the CDR3 reads TGTGCCAGCAGCCCCATGGGACAGGGAACGGGGGGCTACACCTTC.

The gene calls are TRBV5-1 and TRBJ1-4; unclear D gene. Trimming removed 0 bases at V and 4 bases at J, with 7 bases between. The CDR3 consists of 14 residues. The germline gives CDR1 SGHRS, CDR2 YFSETQ. CDR3 protein: CASSLDGSNEKLFF. CDR3 sequence (DNA): TGCGCCAGCAGCTTGGATGGGAGTAATGAAAAACTGTTTTTT.

This chain uses TRBV6-5 with TRBJ2-4, with TRBD1 identical over 7 bases. The V segment lost 6 bases and the J segment 4 bases; nucleotides outside the gene matches: 0. The length of the CDR3 is 12 residues. Germline assignment: CDR1 MNHEY and CDR2 SVGAGI. CDR3 DNA sequence: TGTGCCAGCAGGACAGGGAAAAACATTCAGTACTTC. This codes for CASRTGKNIQYF.

Only a few counts were recorded for this clonotype. This chain connects TRBV7-8 to TRBJ1-3; D gene uncertain. Germline CDR1 reads SGHVS; CDR2 reads FQNEAQ. This CDR3 contains 14 residues. The V end lost 2 bases, the J end lost 2 bases, and 7 bases lay between the germline ends. In DNA, the CDR3 is TGTGCCAGCAGCTTACGAGACGCTGGAAACACCATATATTTT. Protein: CASSLRDAGNTIYF.

Many counts were recorded for this clonotype. The chain employs TRBV19 and TRBJ2-7; 9 nucleotides match TRBD2. Trimming took 3 bases from V and 4 from J; bases not matched to a gene: 7. Germline values: CDR1 LNHDA, CDR2 SQIVND (reference sequence). There are 15 residues in the CDR3. CDR3 sequence: CASSIRGGRVYEQYF. The CDR3 DNA follows: TGTGCCAGTAGTATCCGTGGCGGGAGGGTTTACGAGCAGTACTTC.

This clonotype was seen many times. This chain uses TRBV7-3 with TRBJ2-3; D gene ambiguous. Germline CDR1 is SGHTA and CDR2 is FQGTGA. V was cut by 2 bases and J by 0 bases, with 6 bases left in between. CDR3 length: 14 amino acids. The CDR3: CASSLGASTDTQYF. For the CDR3, the DNA is TGTGCCAGCAGCTTAGGTGCCAGCACAGATACGCAGTATTTT. The full variable domain, in which reference TRBV7-3 and TRBJ2-3 provide the parts outside the CDR3, is GAGVSQTPSNKVTEKGKYVELRCDPISGHTALYWYRQSLGQGPEFLIYFQGTGAADDSGLPNDRFFAVRPEGSVSTLKIQRTERGDSAVYLCASSLGASTDTQYFGPGTRLTVL.

This clonotype was found a few times. The V call is TRBV27, the J call TRBJ2-1, with D possibly matching TRBD2 (5 bases). Per the germline V gene, CDR1 is MNHEY and CDR2 is SMNVEV (reference sequence). V was trimmed by 0 bases and J by 7 bases, leaving 19 bases between them. The CDR3 extends over 17 amino acids. DNA for the CDR3: TGTGCCAGCAGTTTATCCCCTCTGAAACTAGTGGGTAATGAGCAGTTCTTC. Its translation: CASSLSPLKLVGNEQFF.

The chain recombines TRBV12-3 or TRBV12-4 with TRBJ1-1, with D hard to call. The ends were cut back, 2 bases at V and 7 bases at J, with 20 bases in the middle. This CDR3 region has 16 residues. Here the CDR3 reads CASSLISIAENFEAFF. The CDR3 bases are TGTGCCAGCAGTTTAATCTCTATCGCAGAGAACTTTGAAGCTTTCTTT.

This clonotype was counted many times. The V and J genes are TRBV5-4 and TRBJ2-3; TRBD2 agrees at 10 bases. Per germline, CDR1 SGHNT and CDR2 YYREEE (reference sequence). The CDR3 sequence is 14 residues long. The trim removed 5 bases at V and 8 bases at J, leaving 8 bases unmatched. CDR3 DNA: TGTGCCAGCAGACAAAGCGGGAGGGCCGCTACGCAGTATTTT. Protein sequence: CASRQSGRAATQYF.

V usage is TRBV5-1 and J usage is TRBJ1-2; D is unresolved. V lost 0 bases and J lost 4, with 10 bases in between. Per the germline V gene, CDR1 is SGHRS and CDR2 is YFSETQ. The length of the CDR3 is 14 residues. The CDR3 region is CASSLESGGYGYTF. CDR3 coding DNA: TGCGCCAGCAGCTTGGAATCAGGTGGCTATGGCTACACCTTC.

The V call is TRBV7-6, the J call TRBJ2-7; TRBD2 might be the D (6 bases). This CDR3 contains 16 residues. The germline gives CDR1 SGHVS, CDR2 FNYEAQ. Deletions cut 2 bases from V and 2 bases from J, with 16 bases between. This CDR3 is CASSLIGRGPTYEQYF. The CDR3 nucleotides read TGTGCCAGCAGCTTAATCGGGCGGGGCCCGACCTACGAGCAGTACTTC.

The sample holds a few counts of this clonotype. The gene calls are TRBV20-1 and TRBJ1-1; D not certain. The CDR3 sequence is 12 residues long. The germline gives CDR1 DFQATT, CDR2 SNEGSKA (reference sequence). The germline V and J ends were trimmed by 6 bases and 3 bases, with 11 bases remaining between them. In DNA, the CDR3 is TGCAGTGCCGGGGAGAGGGACACTGAAGCTTTCTTT. Its protein product is CSAGERDTEAFF.